This T cell receptor (beta chain) was captured by sequencing in a study of radiotherapy plus CTLA-4 blockade in lung cancer. Overall study: Disease control reached about 28%, with objective responses in roughly 17%.

Generated by immunoSEQ multiplex PCR, the TCRdb table keeps only in-frame clones and is missing some. The data contain over 85,000 clones, around 90% of them singletons. Trimming removed 8 bases from V and 5 bases from J, with 18 bases in between. The CDR3 extends over 14 amino acids. CDR1 and CDR2 from the germline V gene are SGHTA and FQGNSA. Findings and limits, study-wide: Blood TCR clones of tumor origin expanded after radiotherapy plus ipilimumab.

A note on this clone: Its specificity is not known.

The chain employs TRBV7-2 and TRBJ1-2; D ambiguous. This receptor was taken from a human donor with non-small cell lung cancer that progressed on radiotherapy plus ipilimumab. Material: peripheral blood, obtained from a patient treated with radiotherapy plus ipilimumab. The CDR3 reads CASVTAAWGYGYTF. In DNA, the CDR3 is TGTGCCAGCGTAACCGCCGCATGGGGATATGGCTACACCTTC.